Presented here are 18 T cell receptor beta chains from one specimen sequenced in a study of T cells in Graves' hyperthyroidism and ophthalmopathy. Authors of the study amplified TCR beta CDR3 regions from RNA transcripts. RT-PCR in the first round (using the HTBI primer set) targeted the TCR CDR3. Each CDR3 protein gets one entry after TCRdb re-called the multiplex PCR reads with MiXCR. The table lists about 98,000 distinct CDR3 sequences, 40% of them singletons. Sequencing input: peripheral blood or thyroid tissue (not recorded which). The receptors here all came from a woman aged 25 to 39 with Graves' hyperthyroidism.

This clonotype was counted many times. This chain joins TRBV19 and TRBJ2-7; D may match TRBD1 or TRBD2 (5 bases each). V lost 3 bases to trimming and J lost 5 bases, with 11 bases between them. In germline, CDR1 is LNHDA, CDR2 SQIVND (reference sequence). This CDR3 has 13 residues. In DNA, the CDR3 is TGTGCCAGTAGTATGAGGGGTCCGAACGAGCAGTACTTC. This translates into CASSMRGPNEQYF.

This clonotype was seen ten or more times. The chain recombines TRBV18 with TRBJ1-2, with D perhaps TRBD1 (5 bases). V was cut by 2 bases and J by 3 bases, with 10 bases left in between. Germline assignment: CDR1 KGHSH and CDR2 LQKENI. The length of the CDR3 is 14 residues. CDR3 amino acids: CASSPLRQHYGYTF. The CDR3 DNA follows: TGTGCCAGCTCACCATTGCGACAGCACTATGGCTACACCTTC. The full variable domain, with the rest looked up from reference TRBV18 and TRBJ1-2, is NAGVMQNPRHLVRRRGQEARLRCSPMKGHSHVYWYRQLPEEGLKFMVYLQKENIIDESGMPKERFSAEFPKEGPSILRIQQVVRGDSAAYFCASSPLRQHYGYTFGSGTRLTVV.

This clonotype was detected only a few times. The CDR3 sequence: CASSLSGLASEQYF. The CDR3 nucleotides are TGTGCCAGCAGCCTCTCGGGACTAGCGTCCGAGCAGTACTTC. This sequence joins TRBV3-1 and TRBJ2-7; 10 bases are a match to TRBD2. This CDR3 is 14 amino acids long. From germline, CDR1 is LGHDT and CDR2 YNNKEL (reference sequence). V dropped 4 bases and J dropped 6; count of bases not matched to a gene: 6.

Notes on this clonotype: No DNA is shown, since the ends of the CDR3 on it are uncertain; the CDR3 is the one TCRdb lists. The rearrangement links TRBV7-9 to TRBJ2-5; TRBD1, the D gene given by the table, was not confirmed from the DNA. CDR1 is SEHNR and CDR2 is FQNEAQ in the germline V gene (reference sequence). The CDR3 has 23 amino acids, counting both end residues. The CDR3 sequence is CASSSSLEAFFGQGTRLTETQYF.

This clonotype was observed many times. This sequence joins TRBV20-1 and TRBJ2-7, with D uncertain. The CDR3 consists of 13 residues. Germline-derived CDR1 and CDR2 are DFQATT and SNEGSKA (reference sequence). V dropped 6 bases and J dropped 0 bases, with 12 bases sitting between them. The CDR3 protein is CSAWTQSSYEQYF. The CDR3 DNA follows: TGCAGTGCGTGGACCCAGAGCTCCTACGAGCAGTACTTC.

In this sample, this clonotype turned up many times. The J gene is TRBJ1-2, the V gene TRBV7-9; maybe TRBD1 (6 bases). V lost 5 bases to trimming and J lost 7 bases, with 17 bases between them. Per germline, CDR1 SEHNR and CDR2 FQNEAQ (reference sequence). CDR3 size: 14 residues. CDR3 region: CASSPNGQGPGYTF. CDR3 in DNA: TGTGCCAGCAGCCCGAACGGGCAGGGGCCTGGCTACACCTTC.

By sample share, this clonotype is medium-sized. The chain carries TRBV7-2 and TRBJ2-7; D is perhaps TRBD1 or TRBD2 (5 bases each). Trimming cost V 5 bases and J 2 bases, with 10 bases left between them. The CDR3 length is 13 residues. The germline V gene has CDR1 SGHTA and CDR2 FQGNSA. In DNA form, the CDR3 reads TGTGCCAGCAGCGGGGACCCACCCTACGAGCAGTACTTC. Its protein product is CASSGDPPYEQYF.

The chain carries TRBV7-2 and TRBJ1-5; D is possibly TRBD1 (5 bases). The CDR3 contains 14 residues. V lost 5 bases to trimming and J lost 5 bases, with 13 bases between them. Germline lookup yields CDR1 SGHTA and CDR2 FQGNSA. Here the CDR3 reads CASSPRGGDQPQHF. The CDR3 DNA is TGTGCCAGCAGCCCCCGGGGAGGGGATCAGCCCCAGCATTTT.

In regard to this clonotype: Here the CDR3 omits its conserved ending phenylalanine or tryptophan, so a read error is the likely source. This chain uses TRBV7-2 with TRBJ2-7; the match to TRBD1 covers 8 bases. CDR3 size: 13 residues. V was clipped by 7 bases and J by 4 bases; unmatched bases: 6. Germline V CDR1 and CDR2: SGHTA, FQGNSA. CDR3: CASKPGGFYEQYS. The CDR3 nucleotides are TGTGCCAGCAAGCCAGGGGGCTTTTACGAGCAGTACTCC.

In its sample, this clonotype was seen many times. As DNA, the CDR3 is TGTGCCAGCAAGTTCCGGGTTCGGGAGACCCAGTACTTC. It codes for CASKFRVRETQYF. This chain uses TRBV28 with TRBJ2-5, with D unresolved. CDR3 length equals 13 residues. Germline values: CDR1 MDHEN, CDR2 SYDVKM. The V end lost 7 bases, the J end lost 5 bases, and 14 bases lay between the germline ends.

At least ten counts were recorded for this clonotype. V and J are TRBV28 and TRBJ1-2; D unresolved. Germline CDR1 MDHEN, CDR2 SYDVKM. V was clipped by 5 bases and J by 2 bases, with 9 bases between them. The CDR3 is 13 amino acids. The CDR3 here is CASSPHGNYGYTF. The CDR3 DNA reads TGTGCCAGCAGTCCACATGGAAACTATGGCTACACCTTC.

This clonotype was detected ten times or more. The J gene is TRBJ2-5, the V gene TRBV10-2, with D possibly being TRBD1 or TRBD2 (5 bases each). This CDR3 comprises 15 residues. V was trimmed by 7 bases and J by 3 bases, leaving 18 bases between them. Germline V CDR1 and CDR2: WSHSY, SAAADI. CDR3 sequence reads: CASTQEDTAEETQYF. The CDR3 bases are TGCGCCAGCACCCAGGAGGACACGGCGGAAGAGACCCAGTACTTC.

The chain links TRBV28 to TRBJ2-3, with TRBD2 identical over 8 bases. The CDR3 has 15 residues. Germline CDR1 and CDR2: MDHEN and SYDVKM. V gave up 4 bases and J gave up 1 base; unmatched junction bases: 4. The DNA of the CDR3 is TGTGCCAGCAGTTCCGGGACTAGGCGCACAGATACGCAGTATTTT. Translating it yields CASSSGTRRTDTQYF.

This chain links TRBV12-3 or TRBV12-4 with TRBJ2-7, with 7 bases matching TRBD1. The V and J ends lost 4 bases and 12 bases, in that order; junction bases with no gene match: 9. The CDR3 covers 12 residues. The CDR3 sequence: CASSWTGPLPYF. CDR3 nucleotides: TGTGCCAGCAGTTGGACAGGTCCCCTACCGTACTTC.

This clonotype was seen many times. V usage is TRBV15 and J usage is TRBJ2-5; tentatively, D is TRBD2 (8 bases). V lost 2 bases and J 4 bases, leaving 20 bases between the germline ends. There are 17 residues in the CDR3. Looked up from germline, CDR1 is LNHNV and CDR2 is YYDKDF (reference sequence). The CDR3 region is CATSRPSREGAAETQYF. Written as DNA, the CDR3 is TGTGCCACCAGCAGACCCAGTCGGGAGGGGGCTGCAGAGACCCAGTACTTC.

This clonotype was counted a few times. The V gene is TRBV28, the J gene TRBJ1-5; TRBD1 is a possible D gene (5 bases). V dropped 6 bases and J dropped 2 bases, with 14 bases sitting between them. The CDR3 has 15 amino acids. CDR1 and CDR2 from the germline V gene are MDHEN and SYDVKM. CDR3 in DNA: TGTGCCAGCAGCTCCGACCAGGGCGGCAATCAGCCCCAGCATTTT. Its protein product is CASSSDQGGNQPQHF.

This clonotype was recorded many times. This chain joins TRBV19 and TRBJ2-3; D gene uncertain. V lost 3 bases to trimming and J lost 4 bases, with 8 bases between them. CDR3 length equals 13 residues. Germline assignment: CDR1 LNHDA and CDR2 SQIVND (reference sequence). The CDR3 is CASSISVADTQYF. DNA of the CDR3: TGTGCCAGTAGTATTTCCGTCGCAGATACGCAGTATTTT.

The sample holds one count of this clonotype. The rearrangement links TRBV7-9 to TRBJ1-1; D is perhaps TRBD1 (5 bases). The CDR3 covers 13 residues. Germline CDR1 and CDR2: SEHNR and FQNEAQ (reference sequence). CDR3 sequence (DNA): TGTGCTAGACCTTTAGGGGAGAACACTGAAGCTTTCTTT. Protein: CARPLGENTEAFF.